These 21 T cell receptor beta chains were sequenced from one sample in a study of CD8+ T cells in alopecia areata. RNA, once extracted, was reverse transcribed into cDNA for use as the sequencing template. Clones were read by immunoSEQ multiplex PCR, and TCRdb kept only the in-frame ones, dropping some. The sample holds 100,000 to 130,000 clones, 55% to 70% seen once. The sample consisted of NKG2D-low CD8+ T cells sorted from blood. These receptors all come from a human donor with alopecia areata.

The chain combines TRBV10-3 with TRBJ2-3; D unclear. Germline assignment: CDR1 ENHRY and CDR2 SYGVKD. Deletions cut 4 bases from V and 4 bases from J, with 12 bases between. This CDR3 region has 14 residues. CDR3 region: CAISGPPGPDTQYF. CDR3 DNA: TGTGCCATCAGTGGGCCCCCCGGCCCAGATACGCAGTATTTT.

The V gene is TRBV13, the J gene TRBJ1-2; TRBD1 matches at 8 bases. V was clipped by 3 bases and J by 4 bases; unmatched bases: 1. The V gene's germline CDR1 is PRHDT and CDR2 FYEKMQ (reference sequence). This CDR3 region has 13 residues. DNA for the CDR3: TGTGCCAGCAGCTTCCAGGGGGCCTATGGCTACACCTTC. Translating it yields CASSFQGAYGYTF.

This clone turned up a few times. J is TRBJ2-1 and V is TRBV7-9; D may be TRBD2 (5 bases). Looked up from germline, CDR1 is SEHNR and CDR2 is FQNEAQ (reference sequence). The CDR3 totals 15 residues. V was clipped by 5 bases and J by 4 bases, with 15 bases between them. The CDR3: CASSPPGWEYNEQFF. DNA for the CDR3: TGTGCCAGCAGCCCCCCGGGATGGGAGTACAATGAGCAGTTCTTC.

DNA of the CDR3: TGCGCCAGCAGCCAAGGAGATGACTACTACTACGAGCAGTACTTC. It specifies CASSQGDDYYYEQYF. This sequence joins TRBV4-1 and TRBJ2-7; D possibly corresponds to TRBD2 (5 bases). The CDR3 consists of 15 residues. Germline CDR1 MGHRA, CDR2 YSYEKL. Trimming cost V 1 base and J 3 bases, with 13 bases left between them.

The chain couples TRBV5-3 to TRBJ2-7, with TRBD1 matching 12 bases. TRBV5-3 is labeled an ORF, and its function is uncertain. V shed 8 bases, J shed 3 bases, and the junction held 9 bases outside the gene matches. The CDR3 runs to 15 residues. The CDR3 bases are TGTGCCAGCAGTAACCGGGACAGGGGGCACTACGAGCAGTACTTC. Its translation is CASSNRDRGHYEQYF.

Turning to this clone: The sample has other DNA sequences that encode this CDR3 too. The CDR3 reads CSARADEKLFF. CDR3 bases: TGCAGTGCTAGAGCGGATGAAAAACTGTTTTTT. The chain carries TRBV20-1 and TRBJ1-4; D ambiguous. Looked up from germline, CDR1 is DFQATT and CDR2 is SNEGSKA (reference sequence). The CDR3 extends over 11 amino acids. Between the trimmed V and J ends, which lost 1 base and 6 bases, there was a span of 3 bases.

This clone has more than one count but fewer than ten. The rearrangement uses TRBV27 and TRBJ2-7; D is ambiguous. The CDR3 covers 14 residues. The V gene lost 7 bases and the J gene lost 4 bases, with 17 bases spanning the gap. Germline V gene sequence: CDR1 MNHEY, CDR2 SMNVEV (reference sequence). The CDR3 protein is CASTRRGEPYEQYF. The CDR3 coding sequence is TGTGCCAGCACGCGTCGCGGAGAACCTTACGAGCAGTACTTC.

CDR3 sequence (DNA): TGTGCCAGCAGCCGGACGGACAATGAGCAGTTCTTC. Amino acid sequence: CASSRTDNEQFF. The chain has TRBV5-4 and TRBJ2-1; D is unresolved. There are 12 residues in the CDR3. V was cut by 4 bases and J by 5 bases, with 7 bases left in between. In germline, CDR1 is SGHNT, CDR2 YYREEE (reference sequence).

This clone was picked up one time. The chain couples TRBV19 to TRBJ2-3, with D unresolved. Trimming removed 3 bases at V and 5 bases at J, with 12 bases between. This CDR3 spans 14 amino acids. The germline CDR1 and CDR2 sequences are LNHDA and SQIVND (reference sequence). The chain's CDR3 is CASSMDRELDTQYF. The CDR3 region has the DNA TGTGCCAGTAGTATGGACCGAGAGCTAGATACGCAGTATTTT.

The chain has TRBV27 and TRBJ1-4; perhaps TRBD1 as D (6 bases). The V gene lost 6 bases and the J gene lost 0 bases, with 14 bases spanning the gap. The germline CDR1 and CDR2 sequences are MNHEY and SMNVEV (reference sequence). There are 16 residues in the CDR3. The CDR3 is CASRPTGEATNEKLFF. CDR3 coding DNA: TGTGCCAGCAGACCGACAGGCGAAGCAACTAATGAAAAACTGTTTTTT.

The chain has TRBV28 and TRBJ2-7, with D perhaps TRBD2 (5 bases). Germline lookup yields CDR1 MDHEN and CDR2 SYDVKM. The CDR3 loop spans 16 amino acids. Trimming pared 2 bases from V and 5 bases from J, leaving 19 bases between. CDR3 region: CASSLPDQTKSDEQYF. CDR3 DNA sequence: TGTGCCAGCAGTTTACCCGACCAGACTAAATCCGACGAGCAGTACTTC.

The chain joins TRBV27 to TRBJ1-1; no definite D call. The CDR3 contains 13 residues. Per germline, CDR1 MNHEY and CDR2 SMNVEV (reference sequence). With 6 bases removed from V and 5 bases from J, the gap between germline ends came to 13 bases. CDR3 region: CASSSGPGTEAFF. CDR3 bases: TGTGCCAGCAGCTCAGGTCCGGGGACTGAAGCTTTCTTT.

The chain joins TRBV13 to TRBJ2-2; D is uncertain. V gave up 3 bases and J gave up 3 bases, with 8 bases separating them. Germline V gene data show CDR1 as PRHDT and CDR2 as FYEKMQ (reference sequence). This CDR3 has 14 amino acids. The DNA of the CDR3 is TGTGCCAGCAGCTTCGGCGGACACACCGGGGAGCTGTTTTTT. This gives the protein CASSFGGHTGELFF.

This clone was detected only a few times. The J gene is TRBJ2-2, the V gene TRBV7-9; D remains unclear. Trimming left V 5 bases short and J 0 bases short, with 13 bases between. Germline-derived CDR1 and CDR2 are SEHNR and FQNEAQ (reference sequence). The CDR3 loop spans 16 amino acids. CDR3 coding DNA: TGTGCCAGCAGCACCCACCCGGACGCGAACACCGGGGAGCTGTTTTTT. It encodes CASSTHPDANTGELFF.

This clone was picked up a small number of times. The J gene is TRBJ2-3, the V gene TRBV19, with D uncertain. Germline lookup yields CDR1 LNHDA and CDR2 SQIVND (reference sequence). The CDR3 loop spans 12 amino acids. V gave up 3 bases and J gave up 0 bases, with 1 base separating them. DNA of the CDR3: TGTGCCAGTAGTATCAGCACAGATACGCAGTATTTT. Its translation: CASSISTDTQYF.

This chain joins TRBV27 and TRBJ2-1; possible D gene TRBD1, 6 bases. Trimming left V 3 bases short and J 9 bases short, with 12 bases between. Germline V gives CDR1 MNHEY, CDR2 SMNVEV (reference sequence). CDR3 length equals 13 residues. The CDR3 nucleotides read TGTGCCAGCAGTTTTAGGGGGAGAGGTGAGCAGTTCTTC. Protein: CASSFRGRGEQFF.

This clone occurred a few times. In DNA form, the CDR3 reads TGTGCCAGCAGCACTTACATAGGGGGCCGGGGCCATGGCTACACCTTC. Residues: CASSTYIGGRGHGYTF. The chain is built from TRBV7-9 and TRBJ1-2, with 7 positions matching TRBD1. CDR1 and CDR2 from the germline V gene are SEHNR and FQNEAQ (reference sequence). This CDR3 spans 16 amino acids. With 5 bases clipped from V and 6 bases from J, the junction kept 15 bases outside the gene matches.

The chain carries TRBV28 and TRBJ1-2; 8 bases fit TRBD1. CDR3 length: 14 residues. CDR1 MDHEN and CDR2 SYDVKM come from the germline V gene. The V segment lost 6 bases and the J segment 3 bases; nucleotides outside the gene matches: 6. CDR3 in amino acids: CASRQEGQDYGYTF. CDR3 bases: TGTGCCAGCAGACAGGAGGGACAGGACTATGGCTACACCTTC.

This clone was picked up many times. This rearrangement joins TRBV5-6 to TRBJ2-5; 9 nucleotides match TRBD2. Germline V CDR1 and CDR2: SGHDT, YYEEEE. The CDR3 is 14 amino acids. Trimming at V came to 4 bases and at J to 5 bases, leaving 6 bases not matched to a gene. The CDR3 region has the DNA TGTGCCAGCAGCGGGGCGGGAGGGCCGGAGACCCAGTACTTC. This codes for CASSGAGGPETQYF.

This clone was detected only a few times. V and J are TRBV4-1 and TRBJ1-5, with a weak D call TRBD1 (5 bases). Trimming removed 1 base from V and 5 bases from J, with 9 bases in between. This CDR3 spans 14 amino acids. Germline V gene sequence: CDR1 MGHRA, CDR2 YSYEKL. CDR3 residues: CASSQVLGDQPQHF. The CDR3 region has the DNA TGCGCCAGCAGCCAAGTTTTGGGGGATCAGCCCCAGCATTTT.

CDR3 nucleotide sequence: TGTGCCAGTAGTCCCGGAGGGGGGAGCTCCTACGAGCAGTACTTC. It translates to CASSPGGGSSYEQYF. The chain links TRBV19 to TRBJ2-7; TRBD1 or TRBD2 may be the D gene (6 bases each). V lost 5 bases, J lost 0 bases, and 14 bases lay in between. Germline V gene lookup returns CDR1 LNHDA and CDR2 SQIVND (reference sequence). The CDR3 is 15 amino acids.